This T cell receptor (beta chain) was captured by sequencing in a study of CD8+CD57+ T cells in acquired aplastic anemia. This clonotype was counted at least ten times. Before being chosen for sequencing, patients had shown CD8+CD57+ cell expansion by flow cytometry. By the time of blood sampling, patients had still received no therapy. Profiling of TCR beta VDJ combinations and CDR3 sequences used genomic DNA as template. TCRdb analysed the reads with MiXCR anew, one entry per CDR3 protein. Here the sample spans roughly 290,000 distinct CDR3 sequences, roughly 59% being singletons. This CDR3 contains 15 residues. V gave up 4 bases and J gave up 4 bases; unmatched junction bases: 8. Per germline, CDR1 MGHRA and CDR2 YSYEKL.

The rearrangement links TRBV4-1 to TRBJ2-3; 7 nucleotides match TRBD2. Sequences were obtained from sorted CD4+, CD8+, or CD8+CD57+ T cells (not recorded which) from PBMCs. The TCR was taken from a human donor with aplastic anemia. CDR3 sequence: CASSLFGGGADTQYF. The DNA of the CDR3 is TGCGCCAGCAGCCTATTTGGGGGAGGGGCAGATACGCAGTATTTT.